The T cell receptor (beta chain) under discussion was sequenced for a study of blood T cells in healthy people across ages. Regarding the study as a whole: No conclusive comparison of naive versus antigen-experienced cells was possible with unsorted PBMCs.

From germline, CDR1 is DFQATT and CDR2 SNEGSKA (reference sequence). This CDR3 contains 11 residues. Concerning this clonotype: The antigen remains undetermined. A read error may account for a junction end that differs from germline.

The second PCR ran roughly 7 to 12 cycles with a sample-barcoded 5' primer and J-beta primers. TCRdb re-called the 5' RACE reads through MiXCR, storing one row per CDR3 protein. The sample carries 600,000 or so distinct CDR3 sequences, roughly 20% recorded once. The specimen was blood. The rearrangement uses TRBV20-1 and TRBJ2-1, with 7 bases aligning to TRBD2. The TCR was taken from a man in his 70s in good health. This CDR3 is CSARSRDYYIF. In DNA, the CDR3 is TGCAGTGCTAGAAGCCGGGACTATTACATCTTC.